Here is one TCR beta chain with its context. Generated by immunoSEQ multiplex PCR, the TCRdb table keeps only in-frame clones and is missing some. Found here are about 45,000 clones, under 95% of them singletons; the top ten hold less than 1.5%. After removal of 10 bases from V and 8 bases from J, the junction contained 10 bases not matched to a gene. This CDR3 has 15 residues. CDR1 is MNHNY and CDR2 is SVGAGI in the germline V gene (reference sequence). These data are taken from a study of T cell changes during pregnancy in multiple sclerosis. Sequencing input: PBMCs (not recorded whether the cells were cultured). The receptor was isolated from a female donor with multiple sclerosis, enrolled in a pregnancy study. The rearrangement uses TRBV6-6 and TRBJ2-1; 14 bases line up with TRBD2. The CDR3 region has the DNA TGTGCCACCCGACCGGGACTAGCGGGAGCCCATGAGCAGTTCTTC. Encoded protein: CATRPGLAGAHEQFF.